The clone carrying this T cell receptor (beta chain) was seen repeatedly, ten times or more. This record comes from a study of glioma-infiltrating T cells. Trimming took 8 bases from V and 4 from J; bases not matched to a gene: 1. CDR1 is MDHEN, CDR2 SYDVKM, per germline. This CDR3 has 12 residues. Using RNA template, CDR3s of TCR alpha and beta were amplified with iRepertoire arm-PCR. TCRdb analysed the multiplex PCR reads with MiXCR anew, one entry per CDR3 protein. The repertoire consists of about 130,000 distinct CDR3 sequences, with approximately 26% occurring once and the leading ten covering around 28%.

The sample consisted of glioma tissue, nonneoplastic brain tissue, or PBMCs (not recorded which). This chain joins TRBV28 and TRBJ2-1; TRBD1 agrees at 8 bases. The TCR comes from a human donor with low-grade glioma or glioblastoma, undergoing nonglioma brain surgery, or in good health (not recorded which). DNA for the CDR3: TGTGCCAGCCGGGACAGGTACAATGAGCAGTTCTTC. Amino acids: CASRDRYNEQFF.